This T cell receptor beta chain was identified during a study of blood T cell repertoires in COVID-19. Sequencing was performed with immunoSEQ multiplex PCR; in TCRdb, only in-frame clones are kept and a portion is missing. The table shows 200,000 to 250,000 clones, with about 85% occurring only once. The V gene lost 4 bases and the J gene lost 3 bases, with 9 bases spanning the gap. This CDR3 has 14 residues. Germline loops: CDR1 MGHRA, CDR2 YSYEKL. The TCR originated in a woman at least 80 years old with active or convalescent COVID-19. The sequencing input was peripheral blood. V usage is TRBV4-1 and J usage is TRBJ1-4; D is perhaps TRBD1 (6 bases). This CDR3 is CASSRDTPNEKLFF. The CDR3 DNA follows: TGCGCCAGCAGCCGGGACACCCCTAATGAAAAACTGTTTTTT.